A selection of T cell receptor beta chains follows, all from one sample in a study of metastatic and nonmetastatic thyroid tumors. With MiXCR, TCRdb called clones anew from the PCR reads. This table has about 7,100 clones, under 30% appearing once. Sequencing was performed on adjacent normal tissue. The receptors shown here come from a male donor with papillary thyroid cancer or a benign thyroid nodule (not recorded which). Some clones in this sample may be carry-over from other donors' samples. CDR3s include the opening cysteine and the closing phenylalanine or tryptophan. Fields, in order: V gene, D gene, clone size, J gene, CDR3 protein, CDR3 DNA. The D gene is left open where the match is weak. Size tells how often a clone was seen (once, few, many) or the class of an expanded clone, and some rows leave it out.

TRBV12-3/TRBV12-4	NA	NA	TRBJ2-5	CASSFPETQETQYF	TGTGCCAGCAGTTTTCCGGAGACCCAAGAGACCCAGTACTTC
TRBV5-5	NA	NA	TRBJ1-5	CASSPQPTAFNQPQHF	TGTGCCAGCAGCCCCCAGCCGACAGCCTTTAATCAGCCCCAGCATTTT
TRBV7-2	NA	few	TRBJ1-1	CASSHGRGNTEAFF	TGTGCCAGCAGCCATGGGCGGGGAAACACTGAAGCTTTCTTT
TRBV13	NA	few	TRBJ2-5	CASRQRGYETQYF	TGTGCCAGCAGACAAAGGGGATACGAGACCCAGTACTTC
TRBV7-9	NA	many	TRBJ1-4	CASSSLEGSANEKLFF	TGTGCCAGCAGCTCCCTGGAGGGGTCAGCTAATGAAAAACTGTTTTTT
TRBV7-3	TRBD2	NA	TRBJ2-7	CASSLLTGGEQYF	TGTGCCAGCAGCCTCTTAACGGGGGGCGAGCAGTACTTC
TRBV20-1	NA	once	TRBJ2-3	CSASTSFIWDTQYF	TGCAGTGCTTCCACTAGCTTTATTTGGGATACGCAGTATTTT
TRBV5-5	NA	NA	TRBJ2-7	CASSLGGRAYEQYF	TGTGCCAGCAGCTTGGGTGGGCGCGCCTACGAGCAGTACTTC
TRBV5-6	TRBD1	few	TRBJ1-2	CASSSLTGENYGYTF	TGTGCCAGCAGCTCGCTTACAGGGGAGAACTATGGCTACACCTTC
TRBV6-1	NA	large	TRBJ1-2	CASLSWAGDYGYTF	TGTGCCAGCTTAAGTTGGGCAGGGGACTATGGCTACACCTTC
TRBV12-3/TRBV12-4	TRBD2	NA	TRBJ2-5	CASRSGGPTTKYF	TGTGCCAGCAGATCGGGAGGGCCGACGACCAAGTACTTC
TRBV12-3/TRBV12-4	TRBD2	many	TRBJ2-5	CASSPGGASGSWETQYF	TGTGCCAGCAGCCCGGGGGGGGCTAGCGGGAGTTGGGAGACCCAGTACTTC
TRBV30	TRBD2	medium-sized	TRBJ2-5	CAWSPPGLAGGETQYF	TGTGCCTGGAGTCCCCCGGGACTAGCGGGAGGGGAGACCCAGTACTTC
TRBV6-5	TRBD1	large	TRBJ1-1	CASSYSNQGGSEAFF	TGTGCCAGCAGTTACTCGAACCAGGGGGGGTCTGAAGCTTTCTTT
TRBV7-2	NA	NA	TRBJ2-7	CASSLGYSEQYF	TGTGCCAGCAGCTTAGGATATTCCGAGCAGTACTTC
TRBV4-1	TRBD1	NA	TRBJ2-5	CASRPEQGAQETQYF	TGCGCCAGCAGGCCTGAACAGGGGGCCCAAGAGACCCAGTACTTC
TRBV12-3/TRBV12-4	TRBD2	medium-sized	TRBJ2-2	CASSFSSGVTGELFF	TGTGCCAGCAGTTTTTCTAGCGGGGTCACCGGGGAGCTGTTTTTT